The present T cell receptor (beta chain) was sequenced within a study of glioma-infiltrating T cells after dendritic cell vaccination. Per germline, CDR1 SGHTA and CDR2 FQGTGA. The J segment lost 10 bases and the V segment lost 4 bases, leaving 1 base of the junction unmatched. CDR3 length: 13 amino acids. Time point reported: after dendritic cell vaccination, including at tumor progression/relapse. No glioblastoma patient carried an isocitrate dehydrogenase mutation. Measured with immunoSEQ multiplex PCR; TCRdb has only the in-frame clones, and not every one. Of tens of thousands of clones listed, roughly 80% are singletons.

The starting material was blood, obtained after dendritic cell vaccination. V is TRBV7-3 and J is TRBJ2-1; 13 bases map to TRBD2. This TCR was recovered from a human donor with glioblastoma. In DNA form, the CDR3 reads TGTGCCAGCAGCTGGGGACTAGCGGGGGAGCAGTTCTTC. Translated, it gives CASSWGLAGEQFF.